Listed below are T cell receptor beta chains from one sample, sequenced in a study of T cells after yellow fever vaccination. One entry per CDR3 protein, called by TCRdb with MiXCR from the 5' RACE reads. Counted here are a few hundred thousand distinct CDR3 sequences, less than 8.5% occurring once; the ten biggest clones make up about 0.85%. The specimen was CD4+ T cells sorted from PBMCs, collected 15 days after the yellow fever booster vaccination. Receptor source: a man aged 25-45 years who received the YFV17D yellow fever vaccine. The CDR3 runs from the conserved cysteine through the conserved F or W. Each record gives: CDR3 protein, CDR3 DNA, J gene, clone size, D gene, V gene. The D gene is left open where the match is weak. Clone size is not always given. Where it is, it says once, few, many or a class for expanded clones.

cdr3_aa: CASSSKGGSGANVLTF
cdr3_nt: TGTGCCAGCAGCTCCAAGGGGGGCTCTGGGGCCAACGTCCTGACTTTC
j_call: TRBJ2-6
clone_size: few
d_call: NA
v_call: TRBV7-3

cdr3_aa: CASSLFSGRFADTQYF
cdr3_nt: TGTGCCAGCAGTTTATTCAGCGGGAGGTTCGCAGATACGCAGTATTTT
j_call: TRBJ2-3
clone_size: many
d_call: TRBD2
v_call: TRBV27

cdr3_aa: CATSPRTADTQYF
cdr3_nt: TGTGCCACCAGCCCAAGGACAGCAGATACGCAGTATTTT
j_call: TRBJ2-3
clone_size: many
d_call: NA
v_call: TRBV15

cdr3_aa: CASSFEGRYQPQHF
cdr3_nt: TGTGCCAGCAGCTTTGAGGGGCGATATCAGCCCCAGCATTTT
j_call: TRBJ1-5
clone_size: few
d_call: NA
v_call: TRBV7-2

cdr3_aa: CASSSSGSSADTQYF
cdr3_nt: TGTGCCAGCAGTTCTAGCGGGAGTAGCGCAGATACGCAGTATTTT
j_call: TRBJ2-3
clone_size: few
d_call: TRBD2
v_call: TRBV12-3/TRBV12-4

cdr3_aa: CSARDPGTGGDTEAFF
cdr3_nt: TGCAGTGCTAGAGACCCCGGGACAGGGGGCGATACTGAAGCTTTCTTT
j_call: TRBJ1-1
clone_size: few
d_call: TRBD1
v_call: TRBV20-1

cdr3_aa: CASSLNGYNEQFF
cdr3_nt: TGTGCCAGCAGCTTAAACGGGTACAATGAGCAGTTCTTC
j_call: TRBJ2-1
clone_size: NA
d_call: NA
v_call: TRBV7-9

cdr3_aa: CATSRVRSSYEQYF
cdr3_nt: TGTGCCACCAGCAGAGTGCGGAGCTCCTACGAGCAGTACTTC
j_call: TRBJ2-7
clone_size: many
d_call: NA
v_call: TRBV15

cdr3_aa: CASSWIEDGNAFF
cdr3_nt: TGTGCCAGCAGCTGGATTGAGGATGGGAATGCTTTCTTT
j_call: TRBJ1-1
clone_size: NA
d_call: NA
v_call: TRBV5-5

cdr3_aa: CASTPGAGNTGELFF
cdr3_nt: TGTGCCAGCACCCCGGGCGCGGGGAACACCGGGGAGCTGTTTTTT
j_call: TRBJ2-2
clone_size: NA
d_call: NA
v_call: TRBV12-3/TRBV12-4

cdr3_aa: CSALTGNYNEQFF
cdr3_nt: TGCAGTGCCCTGACAGGGAACTACAATGAGCAGTTCTTC
j_call: TRBJ2-1
clone_size: many
d_call: TRBD1
v_call: TRBV20-1

cdr3_aa: CASSSPGADTQYF
cdr3_nt: TGCGCCAGCAGCTCGCCAGGGGCAGATACGCAGTATTTT
j_call: TRBJ2-3
clone_size: few
d_call: NA
v_call: TRBV5-1

cdr3_aa: CASSRDGETQYF
cdr3_nt: TGTGCCAGCTCACGAGACGGGGAGACCCAGTACTTC
j_call: TRBJ2-5
clone_size: NA
d_call: NA
v_call: TRBV18

cdr3_aa: CASSYSGLTGELFF
cdr3_nt: TGTGCCAGCAGTTATTCAGGTCTCACCGGGGAGCTGTTTTTT
j_call: TRBJ2-2
clone_size: NA
d_call: NA
v_call: TRBV6-5

cdr3_aa: CASMIGADTQYF
cdr3_nt: TGTGCCAGCATGATTGGGGCGGATACGCAGTATTTT
j_call: TRBJ2-3
clone_size: few
d_call: NA
v_call: TRBV9

cdr3_aa: CASSLLSRGGWGTGELFF
cdr3_nt: TGTGCCAGCAGCCTCCTCTCCCGGGGAGGATGGGGCACCGGGGAGCTGTTTTTT
j_call: TRBJ2-2
clone_size: many
d_call: NA
v_call: TRBV5-6

cdr3_aa: CASRRGVDSPLHF
cdr3_nt: TGTGCCAGCAGACGGGGGGTGGATTCACCCCTCCACTTT
j_call: TRBJ1-6
clone_size: few
d_call: NA
v_call: TRBV6-1

cdr3_aa: CASSGTGNTGELFF
cdr3_nt: TGCGCCAGCAGCGGGACGGGGAACACCGGGGAGCTGTTTTTT
j_call: TRBJ2-2
clone_size: many
d_call: NA
v_call: TRBV4-3

cdr3_aa: CASSQGRARLAGGAGELFF
cdr3_nt: TGCGCCAGCAGCCAAGGAAGGGCTCGGCTAGCGGGAGGTGCCGGGGAGCTGTTTTTT
j_call: TRBJ2-2
clone_size: NA
d_call: TRBD2
v_call: TRBV4-1

cdr3_aa: CASSFRGDEETQYF
cdr3_nt: TGTGCCAGCAGCTTCCGGGGGGATGAAGAGACCCAGTACTTC
j_call: TRBJ2-5
clone_size: NA
d_call: TRBD2
v_call: TRBV7-9

cdr3_aa: CASSFVGGGETQYF
cdr3_nt: TGTGCCAGCAGCTTTGTGGGGGGGGGAGAGACCCAGTACTTC
j_call: TRBJ2-5
clone_size: NA
d_call: TRBD2
v_call: TRBV7-2

cdr3_aa: CATSRGGRPLSSTDTQYF
cdr3_nt: TGTGCCACCAGCAGAGGAGGGCGTCCGTTGTCTAGCACAGATACGCAGTATTTT
j_call: TRBJ2-3
clone_size: few
d_call: NA
v_call: TRBV15

cdr3_aa: CACSSSGTGGAKRETQYF
cdr3_nt: TGTGCCTGCAGTTCCTCCGGGACAGGGGGCGCAAAGAGAGAGACCCAGTACTTC
j_call: TRBJ2-5
clone_size: NA
d_call: TRBD1
v_call: TRBV2

cdr3_aa: CASSSQVRTDTQYF
cdr3_nt: TGTGCCAGCAGCTCCCAAGTCCGCACAGATACGCAGTATTTT
j_call: TRBJ2-3
clone_size: NA
d_call: NA
v_call: TRBV9

cdr3_aa: CASSIGPHETQYF
cdr3_nt: TGTGCCAGTAGTATTGGCCCGCACGAGACCCAGTACTTC
j_call: TRBJ2-5
clone_size: few
d_call: NA
v_call: TRBV19

cdr3_aa: CASSPPGGGTQYF
cdr3_nt: TGTGCCAGCAGCCCCCCTGGAGGAGGGACCCAGTACTTC
j_call: TRBJ2-5
clone_size: NA
d_call: NA
v_call: TRBV7-8

cdr3_aa: CASSLTGKKYTGELFF
cdr3_nt: TGTGCCAGCAGCTTGACAGGGAAGAAATACACCGGGGAGCTGTTTTTT
j_call: TRBJ2-2
clone_size: few
d_call: NA
v_call: TRBV5-4

cdr3_aa: CASSLRTSGRGEQYF
cdr3_nt: TGTGCCAGCAGTTTGCGGACTAGCGGGAGAGGTGAGCAGTACTTC
j_call: TRBJ2-7
clone_size: NA
d_call: TRBD2
v_call: TRBV6-5

cdr3_aa: CASSLQGSKTYNEQFF
cdr3_nt: TGTGCCAGCAGCCTTCAGGGTTCCAAAACATACAATGAGCAGTTCTTC
j_call: TRBJ2-1
clone_size: NA
d_call: NA
v_call: TRBV3-1

cdr3_aa: CASSLVAASTMKQFF
cdr3_nt: TGTGCCAGCAGCTTAGTGGCGGCTAGCACAATGAAGCAGTTCTTC
j_call: TRBJ2-1
clone_size: many
d_call: NA
v_call: TRBV7-8

cdr3_aa: CASSSPPQPQHF
cdr3_nt: TGTGCCAGCAGTTCGCCTCCTCAGCCCCAGCATTTT
j_call: TRBJ1-5
clone_size: many
d_call: NA
v_call: TRBV6-2/TRBV6-3

cdr3_aa: CAIRGQAPRYEQYF
cdr3_nt: TGTGCCATCCGCGGACAGGCCCCGCGCTACGAGCAGTACTTC
j_call: TRBJ2-7
clone_size: many
d_call: TRBD1
v_call: TRBV10-3

cdr3_aa: CSASFRTSGKVSYNEQFF
cdr3_nt: TGCAGTGCTAGTTTCCGGACTAGCGGGAAGGTCTCCTACAATGAGCAGTTCTTC
j_call: TRBJ2-1
clone_size: many
d_call: TRBD2
v_call: TRBV20-1

cdr3_aa: CSAPEETEAFF
cdr3_nt: TGCAGTGCACCCGAGGAGACTGAAGCTTTCTTT
j_call: TRBJ1-1
clone_size: few
d_call: NA
v_call: TRBV20-1

cdr3_aa: CASSLNPSSYNEQFF
cdr3_nt: TGTGCCAGCAGCTTGAACCCGAGCTCCTACAATGAGCAGTTCTTC
j_call: TRBJ2-1
clone_size: NA
d_call: NA
v_call: TRBV5-4

cdr3_aa: CASSELTGFTYEQYF
cdr3_nt: TGTGCCAGCAGTGAATTAACGGGGTTCACATACGAGCAGTACTTC
j_call: TRBJ2-7
clone_size: once
d_call: NA
v_call: TRBV25-1

cdr3_aa: CASSYDRRIEKLFF
cdr3_nt: TGTGCCAGCAGTTACGACAGAAGAATAGAAAAACTGTTTTTT
j_call: TRBJ1-4
clone_size: few
d_call: NA
v_call: TRBV6-5

cdr3_aa: CATSINGGETQYF
cdr3_nt: TGTGCCACCAGCATAAATGGGGGGGAGACCCAGTACTTC
j_call: TRBJ2-5
clone_size: few
d_call: NA
v_call: TRBV15